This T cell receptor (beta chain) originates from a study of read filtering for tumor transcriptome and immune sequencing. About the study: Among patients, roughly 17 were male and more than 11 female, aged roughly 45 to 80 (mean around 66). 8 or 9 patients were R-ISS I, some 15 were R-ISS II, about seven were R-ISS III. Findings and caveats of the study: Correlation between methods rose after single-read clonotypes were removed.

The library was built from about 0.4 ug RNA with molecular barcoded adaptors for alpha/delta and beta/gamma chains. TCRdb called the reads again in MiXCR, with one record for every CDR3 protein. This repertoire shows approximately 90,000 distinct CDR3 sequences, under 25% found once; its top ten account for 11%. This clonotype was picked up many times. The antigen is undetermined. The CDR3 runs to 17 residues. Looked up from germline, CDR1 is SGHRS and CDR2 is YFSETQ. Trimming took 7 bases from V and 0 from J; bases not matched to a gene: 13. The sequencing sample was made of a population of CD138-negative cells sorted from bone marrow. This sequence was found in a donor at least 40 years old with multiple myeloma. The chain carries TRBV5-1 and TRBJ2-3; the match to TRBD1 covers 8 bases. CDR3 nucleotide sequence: TGCGCCAGCTCGGCACGGGACAGGCGAATTAGCACAGATACGCAGTATTTT. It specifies CASSARDRRISTDTQYF.